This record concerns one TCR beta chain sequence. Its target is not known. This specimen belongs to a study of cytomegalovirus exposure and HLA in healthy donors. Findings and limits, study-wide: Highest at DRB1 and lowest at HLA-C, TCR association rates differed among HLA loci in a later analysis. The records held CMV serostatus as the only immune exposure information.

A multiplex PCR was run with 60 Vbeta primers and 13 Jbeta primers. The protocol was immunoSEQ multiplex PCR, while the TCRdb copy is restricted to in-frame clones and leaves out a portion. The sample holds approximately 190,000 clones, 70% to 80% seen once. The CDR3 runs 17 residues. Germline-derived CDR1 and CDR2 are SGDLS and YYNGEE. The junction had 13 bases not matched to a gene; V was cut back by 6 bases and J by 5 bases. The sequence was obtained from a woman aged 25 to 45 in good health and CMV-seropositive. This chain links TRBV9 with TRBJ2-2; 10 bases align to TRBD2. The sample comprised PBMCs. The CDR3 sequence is CASTREASGSRTGELFF. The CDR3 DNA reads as TGTGCCAGCACGCGGGAAGCTAGCGGGAGTCGGACCGGGGAGCTGTTTTTT.